These T cell receptor beta chains were read from a single sample in a study of cytomegalovirus exposure and HLA in healthy donors. Assay: immunoSEQ multiplex PCR; the TCRdb copy retains only in-frame clones and omits some. The data hold tens of thousands of clones, with roughly 85% observed a single time. Specimen: PBMCs. The origin of the receptors is a woman aged 40 to 50 in good health and CMV-seropositive. CDR3s include the opening cysteine and the closing phenylalanine or tryptophan. Fields, in order: CDR3 DNA, CDR3 protein, D gene, clone size, V gene, J gene. A D gene is named only where the DNA matches it firmly. Clone size is stated in some rows and not others, as once, few, many or a class when expanded.

CDR3 DNA: TGTGCCACCAGCAGAGATATCAATTTGAGGGACAGGGAGGATGGCTACACCTTC
CDR3 protein: CATSRDINLRDREDGYTF
D gene: TRBD1
clone size: .
V gene: TRBV15
J gene: TRBJ1-2

CDR3 DNA: TGCGCCAGCAGCCAAGACAGGGGCCTATACGAGCAGTACTTC
CDR3 protein: CASSQDRGLYEQYF
D gene: .
clone size: .
V gene: TRBV4-3
J gene: TRBJ2-7

CDR3 DNA: TGCGCCAGCAGTGAGTCGGGACAGAAATCCCACGAGCAGTACTTC
CDR3 protein: CASSESGQKSHEQYF
D gene: TRBD1
clone size: .
V gene: TRBV10-1
J gene: TRBJ2-7

CDR3 DNA: TGTGCCAGCAGCCCCGTCATTGGGAGGAACACTGAAGCTTTCTTT
CDR3 protein: CASSPVIGRNTEAFF
D gene: .
clone size: .
V gene: TRBV7-2
J gene: TRBJ1-1

CDR3 DNA: TGTGCCAGCAGCTTAGGACAGGGTAGAGGAACCTACGAGCAGTACTTC
CDR3 protein: CASSLGQGRGTYEQYF
D gene: TRBD1
clone size: .
V gene: TRBV11-3
J gene: TRBJ2-7

CDR3 DNA: TGTGCCACCAGCAGAGGGGGCGCGGGCAATCAGCCCCAGCATTTT
CDR3 protein: CATSRGGAGNQPQHF
D gene: .
clone size: .
V gene: TRBV15
J gene: TRBJ1-5

CDR3 DNA: TGTGCCAGCTTCCGCCCGGGAGGGTACTACGAGCAGTACTTC
CDR3 protein: CASFRPGGYYEQYF
D gene: TRBD2
clone size: .
V gene: TRBV6-5
J gene: TRBJ2-7

CDR3 DNA: TGTGCCAGCAGCCAAGTTCAAGGGGGCGCTTCAACTAATGAAAAACTGTTTTTT
CDR3 protein: CASSQVQGGASTNEKLFF
D gene: TRBD1
clone size: few
V gene: TRBV4-2
J gene: TRBJ1-4

CDR3 DNA: TGTGCCAGCAGCTTAGCCCCGGGCAGGGGAACAGGTGAAGCTTTCTTT
CDR3 protein: CASSLAPGRGTGEAFF
D gene: .
clone size: .
V gene: TRBV11-1
J gene: TRBJ1-1

CDR3 DNA: TGTGCCAGCTCCCCGACACCGACACACACTGAAGCTTTCTTT
CDR3 protein: CASSPTPTHTEAFF
D gene: .
clone size: .
V gene: TRBV18
J gene: TRBJ1-1

CDR3 DNA: TGTGCCTGGAGACCTAGCGGGGGCTACGAGCAGTACTTC
CDR3 protein: CAWRPSGGYEQYF
D gene: TRBD2
clone size: .
V gene: TRBV30
J gene: TRBJ2-7

CDR3 DNA: TGTGCCAGCAGCGGGGACCGGCTAGCGGGGGGGCAAGTGCAGTTCTTC
CDR3 protein: CASSGDRLAGGQVQFF
D gene: TRBD2
clone size: .
V gene: TRBV5-6
J gene: TRBJ2-1

CDR3 DNA: TGTGCCAGCAGCTTTAGCGGGGCCCCAGATACGCAGTATTTT
CDR3 protein: CASSFSGAPDTQYF
D gene: TRBD2
clone size: .
V gene: TRBV7-9
J gene: TRBJ2-3

CDR3 DNA: TGCGCCAGCAGGGGGACAGCAAACTATGGCTACACCTTC
CDR3 protein: CASRGTANYGYTF
D gene: TRBD1
clone size: .
V gene: TRBV5-1
J gene: TRBJ1-2

CDR3 DNA: TGTGCCAGCAGCCACATACTTGGGGGGTCCACTGAAGCTTTCTTT
CDR3 protein: CASSHILGGSTEAFF
D gene: .
clone size: .
V gene: TRBV11-2
J gene: TRBJ1-1

CDR3 DNA: TGTGCCAGCAGCTCCGGGACACCCAACACTGAAGCTTTCTTT
CDR3 protein: CASSSGTPNTEAFF
D gene: .
clone size: .
V gene: TRBV7-9
J gene: TRBJ1-1

CDR3 DNA: TGTGCCAGCTCACCGAAGGGGATGGGGTCCGATGGCTACACCTTC
CDR3 protein: CASSPKGMGSDGYTF
D gene: .
clone size: .
V gene: TRBV18
J gene: TRBJ1-2

CDR3 DNA: TGTGCCAGCAGCCAAGTAGAACAGGCCGTCCGTGAGACCCAGTACTTC
CDR3 protein: CASSQVEQAVRETQYF
D gene: .
clone size: .
V gene: TRBV14
J gene: TRBJ2-5

CDR3 DNA: TGCGCCAGCAGCTCCGACAGTAGCAATCAGCCCCAGCATTTT
CDR3 protein: CASSSDSSNQPQHF
D gene: .
clone size: .
V gene: TRBV4-1
J gene: TRBJ1-5

CDR3 DNA: TGTGCCAGCTCACACGGTGAAGGGGTCTACGAGCAGTACTTC
CDR3 protein: CASSHGEGVYEQYF
D gene: .
clone size: .
V gene: TRBV18
J gene: TRBJ2-7

CDR3 DNA: TGTGCCAGCTCACGGGACAGGGACAGCACAGATACGCAGTATTTT
CDR3 protein: CASSRDRDSTDTQYF
D gene: TRBD1
clone size: .
V gene: TRBV18
J gene: TRBJ2-3

CDR3 DNA: TGTGCCAGTACCCCGGGTAGCAATCAGCCCCAGCATTTT
CDR3 protein: CASTPGSNQPQHF
D gene: .
clone size: .
V gene: TRBV19
J gene: TRBJ1-5

CDR3 DNA: TGTGCCACCAGGAGAGGCGGAAGCTCTGGAAACACCATATATTTT
CDR3 protein: CATRRGGSSGNTIYF
D gene: .
clone size: .
V gene: TRBV15
J gene: TRBJ1-3

CDR3 DNA: TGTGCCAGCAGTTATCGGACAGGGTCTGGCTACACCTTC
CDR3 protein: CASSYRTGSGYTF
D gene: TRBD1
clone size: .
V gene: TRBV27
J gene: TRBJ1-2

CDR3 DNA: TGTGCCAGCAGCCGTGATAATTCACCCCTCCACTTT
CDR3 protein: CASSRDNSPLHF
D gene: .
clone size: .
V gene: TRBV5-4
J gene: TRBJ1-6

CDR3 DNA: TGTGCCAGCAGCCCGATGACAGGAATTGACACTGAAGCTTTCTTT
CDR3 protein: CASSPMTGIDTEAFF
D gene: .
clone size: .
V gene: TRBV5-4
J gene: TRBJ1-1

CDR3 DNA: TGTGCCAGCAGCGTGGCTATCGGACAGCAGTATGGCTACACCTTC
CDR3 protein: CASSVAIGQQYGYTF
D gene: .
clone size: .
V gene: TRBV9
J gene: TRBJ1-2

CDR3 DNA: TGTGCCAGCGCGAGGGGGGACAGGGACAATGAGCAGTTCTTC
CDR3 protein: CASARGDRDNEQFF
D gene: TRBD1
clone size: .
V gene: TRBV18
J gene: TRBJ2-1

CDR3 DNA: TGTGCCATTAGTGAGGGATATTTGAACACCGGGGAGCTGTTTTTT
CDR3 protein: CAISEGYLNTGELFF
D gene: .
clone size: once
V gene: TRBV19
J gene: TRBJ2-2

CDR3 DNA: TGTGCCAGCAGTGACGGCCGGAACACTGAAGCTTTCTTT
CDR3 protein: CASSDGRNTEAFF
D gene: .
clone size: .
V gene: TRBV6-4
J gene: TRBJ1-1